One sample yielded the 5 T cell receptor beta chains listed below, sequenced in a study of shared clonotypes between healthy human individuals. Naive CD8 cells lacked CD45RO, underwent positive selection for CCR7 and left out terminally differentiated effector memory CD45RA+ cells. The data were produced by immunoSEQ multiplex PCR, yet TCRdb's version contains in-frame clones alone and is incomplete. The table lists 2 million to 2.5 million clones, approximately 95% of them singletons. Sequencing used naive CD8+ T cells sorted from blood. The receptors were gathered from a man aged 18 to 30 in good health.

This clone came up a few times. The chain has TRBV4-1 and TRBJ2-7; a possible D gene is TRBD1 (5 bases). There are 14 residues in the CDR3. Germline lookup yields CDR1 MGHRA and CDR2 YSYEKL. Trimming pared 0 bases from V and 3 bases from J, leaving 9 bases between. Here the CDR3 DNA reads TGCGCCAGCAGCCAAGAAGGGGCCGGCTACGAGCAGTACTTC. It codes for CASSQEGAGYEQYF.

The rearrangement uses TRBV28 and TRBJ2-1; 9 bases fit TRBD1. The CDR3 has 15 amino acids. The junction had 3 bases not matched to a gene; V was cut back by 4 bases and J by 2 bases. The germline gives CDR1 MDHEN, CDR2 SYDVKM. This CDR3 is CASSWRDRAYNEQFF. Here the CDR3 DNA reads TGTGCCAGCAGTTGGCGGGACAGGGCCTACAATGAGCAGTTCTTC.

The chain uses TRBV5-1 and TRBJ2-7; TRBD2 aligns across 9 bases. The CDR3 is made up of 14 amino acids. V lost 0 bases and J lost 4; bases outside the gene matches: 2. CDR1 and CDR2 (germline): SGHRS, YFSETQ. The CDR3 region has the DNA TGCGCCAGCAGCTTGGAAAGCGGGAGGTACGAGCAGTACTTC. Amino acids: CASSLESGRYEQYF.

The chain recombines TRBV4-1 with TRBJ2-1; 11 nucleotides line up with TRBD2. There are 13 residues in the CDR3. In germline, CDR1 is MGHRA, CDR2 YSYEKL. V lost 2 bases, J lost 16 bases, and 7 bases stayed unmatched. CDR3 protein: CASSQILAGEIFF. CDR3 bases: TGCGCCAGCAGCCAAATACTAGCGGGAGAGATCTTCTTC.

This clone came up many times. The chain recombines TRBV6-1 with TRBJ1-6; D is perhaps TRBD1 (6 bases). CDR1 MNHNS and CDR2 SASEGT come from the germline V gene. V was clipped by 0 bases and J by 8 bases, with 20 bases between them. There are 18 residues in the CDR3. The CDR3 loop is CASSEAPNQGFSDSPLHF. Written as DNA, the CDR3 is TGTGCCAGCAGTGAAGCCCCCAACCAGGGGTTCTCTGATTCACCCCTCCACTTT.